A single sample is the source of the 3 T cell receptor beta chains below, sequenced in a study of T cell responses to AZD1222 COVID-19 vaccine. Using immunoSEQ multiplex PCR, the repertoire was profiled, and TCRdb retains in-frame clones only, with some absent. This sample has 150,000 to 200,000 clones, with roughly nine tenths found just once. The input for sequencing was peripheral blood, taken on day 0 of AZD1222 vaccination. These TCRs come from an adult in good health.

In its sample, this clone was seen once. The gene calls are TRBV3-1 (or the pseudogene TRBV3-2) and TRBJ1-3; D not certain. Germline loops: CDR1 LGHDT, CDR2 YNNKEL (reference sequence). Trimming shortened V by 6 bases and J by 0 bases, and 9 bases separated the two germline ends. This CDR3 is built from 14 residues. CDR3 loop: CASRSTDSGNTIYF. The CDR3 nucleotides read TGTGCCAGCAGGTCTACTGACTCTGGAAACACCATATATTTT.

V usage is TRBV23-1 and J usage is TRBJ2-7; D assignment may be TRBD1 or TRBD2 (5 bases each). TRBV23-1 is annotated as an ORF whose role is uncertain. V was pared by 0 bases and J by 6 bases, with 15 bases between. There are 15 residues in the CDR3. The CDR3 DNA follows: TGCGCCAGCAGTCAATCGCGAGGGGTCGGCGCCGAGCAGTACTTC. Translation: CASSQSRGVGAEQYF.

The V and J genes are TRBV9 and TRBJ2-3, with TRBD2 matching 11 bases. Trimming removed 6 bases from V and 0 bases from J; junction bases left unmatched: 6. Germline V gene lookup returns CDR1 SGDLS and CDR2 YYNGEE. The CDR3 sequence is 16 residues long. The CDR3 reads CASITLAGGSTDTQYF. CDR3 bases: TGTGCCAGCATAACCCTAGCGGGGGGAAGCACAGATACGCAGTATTTT.